These 19 T cell receptor beta chains were sequenced from one sample in a study of blood T cell repertoires in COVID-19. The data were produced by immunoSEQ multiplex PCR, yet TCRdb's version contains in-frame clones alone and is incomplete. This table has approximately 300,000 clones, roughly 90% appearing once. The sequenced sample consisted of peripheral blood. These receptors all stem from a woman between 45 and 60 years old with active or convalescent COVID-19.

This chain uses TRBV4-3 with TRBJ1-1; D remains ambiguous. Trimming removed 0 bases at V and 4 bases at J, with 9 bases between. This CDR3 has 14 residues. Germline V gives CDR1 LGHNA, CDR2 YSLEER. In DNA form, the CDR3 reads TGCGCCAGCAGCCAAGATCCCCACGGCACTGAAGCTTTCTTT. It specifies CASSQDPHGTEAFF.

V is TRBV9 and J is TRBJ2-1, with D maybe TRBD1 (6 bases). The CDR3 loop spans 14 amino acids. The germline V gene encodes CDR1 SGDLS and CDR2 YYNGEE. V lost 0 bases and J lost 10, with 14 bases in between. DNA of the CDR3: TGTGCCAGCAGCGTAGCTACAGGGCCGCACGAGCAGTTCTTC. Protein: CASSVATGPHEQFF. Full variable domain (rest looked up from reference TRBV9 and TRBJ2-1): DSGVTQTPKHLITATGQRVTLRCSPRSGDLSVYWYQQSLDQGLQFLIQYYNGEERAKGNILERFSAQQFPDLHSELNLSSLELGDSALYFCASSVATGPHEQFFGPGTRLTVL.

This chain joins TRBV2 and TRBJ1-6; D not resolved. The CDR3 consists of 15 residues. V lost 6 bases and J 8 bases, leaving 17 bases between the germline ends. Germline assignment: CDR1 SNHLY and CDR2 FYNNEI. The CDR3 DNA reads TGTGCCAGCAGAGGTTTAAAATCAGCGGATTCACCCCTCCACTTT. Translating gives CASRGLKSADSPLHF.

With respect to this clone: At one end, the junction sequence differs from germline, possibly due to a read error. V gene TRBV7-7 combines with J gene TRBJ1-2; possible D gene TRBD1, 5 bases. CDR3 size: 17 residues. Germline loops: CDR1 SSHAT, CDR2 FNYEAQ (reference sequence). Here the CDR3 reads CASSHPTRQNPSYGYTF. For the CDR3, the DNA is TGTGCTAGCAGTCACCCGACACGACAGAACCCAAGCTATGGCTACACCTTC.

In this sample, this clone turned up a few times. DNA of the CDR3: TGCGCCAGCAGGCAACTAGCGGGGGACACAGATACGCAGTATTTT. This sequence encodes CASRQLAGDTDTQYF. The chain couples TRBV4-3 to TRBJ2-3; 11 bases map to TRBD2. The CDR3 is 15 residues long. Unmatched junction bases numbered 4, after V lost 6 bases and J lost 2 bases. Germline lookup yields CDR1 LGHNA and CDR2 YSLEER.

The rearrangement uses TRBV11-2 and TRBJ1-2; D remains unclear. Germline CDR1 is SGHAT and CDR2 is FQNNGV. This CDR3 has 14 amino acids. V lost 5 bases to trimming and J lost 0 bases, with 10 bases between them. The CDR3 loop is CASSTLGANYGYTF. The CDR3, as DNA: TGTGCCAGCAGCACGTTGGGAGCTAACTATGGCTACACCTTC.

The CDR3 is CASSLEGLAGTYNEQFF. CDR3 in DNA: TGTGCCAGCAGCTTGGAGGGACTAGCGGGGACCTACAATGAGCAGTTCTTC. This sequence joins TRBV5-5 and TRBJ2-1, with 13 positions matching TRBD2. V gave up 0 bases and J gave up 2 bases; unmatched junction bases: 2. Germline values: CDR1 SGHKS, CDR2 YYEKEE (reference sequence). The CDR3 covers 17 residues.

V usage is TRBV7-2 and J usage is TRBJ2-5; D might be TRBD1 (5 bases). The CDR3 totals 13 residues. The germline V gene encodes CDR1 SGHTA and CDR2 FQGNSA. Trimming cost V 2 bases and J 4 bases, with 8 bases left between them. The CDR3, as DNA: TGTGCCAGCAGCTTATCCAGGGTAGAGACCCAGTACTTC. This translates into CASSLSRVETQYF.

The chain carries TRBV28 and TRBJ2-7, with D tentatively TRBD2 (5 bases). The CDR3 extends over 15 amino acids. V lost 2 bases and J lost 6, with 17 bases in between. Germline values: CDR1 MDHEN, CDR2 SYDVKM. The CDR3 reads CASSLPSPSPGEQYF. In nucleotides, the CDR3 is TGTGCCAGCAGTTTACCTAGCCCATCCCCTGGCGAGCAGTACTTC.

V gene TRBV29-1 combines with J gene TRBJ1-5, with D unresolved. This CDR3 is 13 amino acids long. Deletions cut 4 bases from V and 0 bases from J, with 7 bases between. The germline CDR1 and CDR2 sequences are SQVTM and ANQGSEA. CDR3 amino acids: CSVVENSNQPQHF. The CDR3 DNA reads as TGCAGCGTTGTGGAGAATAGCAATCAGCCCCAGCATTTT.

CDR3 sequence (DNA): TGCGCCAGCAGCGGGGGACAGAGTAGGGACATCTCTGGAAACACCATATATTTT. It translates to CASSGGQSRDISGNTIYF. This chain links TRBV5-1 with TRBJ1-3, with 7 bases aligning to TRBD1. V shed 4 bases, J shed 0 bases, and the junction held 13 bases outside the gene matches. CDR3 length equals 18 residues. Germline V gene data show CDR1 as SGHRS and CDR2 as YFSETQ.

The DNA for the CDR3 is TGTGCCAGCACCAGAAGCGGGACTTCCTACAATGAGCAGTTCTTC. It is translated as CASTRSGTSYNEQFF. The chain links TRBV11-2 to TRBJ2-1; 7 bases map to TRBD2. The length of the CDR3 is 15 residues. Germline V lookup: CDR1 SGHAT, CDR2 FQNNGV. The trim removed 7 bases at V and 1 base at J, leaving 7 bases unmatched.

The chain employs TRBV30 and TRBJ1-4, with TRBD1 matching over 7 bases. CDR1 GTSNPN and CDR2 SVGIG come from the germline V gene (reference sequence). Trimming at V came to 1 base and at J to 5 bases, leaving 7 bases not matched to a gene. CDR3 length equals 15 residues. The CDR3 protein is CAWSARQGRNEKLFF. In DNA form, the CDR3 reads TGTGCCTGGAGTGCCCGACAGGGAAGGAATGAAAAACTGTTTTTT.

The genes are TRBV9 and TRBJ1-2, with 8 bases fitting TRBD1. The V and J ends lost 3 bases and 3 bases, in that order; junction bases with no gene match: 7. The length of the CDR3 is 15 residues. CDR1 is SGDLS and CDR2 is YYNGEE in the germline V gene. DNA for the CDR3: TGTGCCAGCAGCGAGCGACAGGGGAGGGACTATGGCTACACCTTC. Translated, it gives CASSERQGRDYGYTF.

This clone was recorded once. The gene calls are TRBV6-1 and TRBJ2-2; TRBD2 matches 8 bases. The CDR3 is 16 amino acids. Trimming cost V 2 bases and J 0 bases; bases outside gene matches: 2. CDR1 and CDR2 from the germline V gene are MNHNS and SASEGT. The CDR3 region is CASSELAGTNTGELFF. The CDR3 DNA is TGTGCCAGCAGTGAATTAGCGGGGACGAACACCGGGGAGCTGTTTTTT.

The chain couples TRBV4-3 to TRBJ2-7; 8 bases agree with TRBD1. Germline CDR1 is LGHNA and CDR2 is YSLEER. V was clipped by 0 bases and J by 2 bases; unmatched bases: 3. This CDR3 region has 15 residues. The CDR3: CASSQERDRTYEQYF. The CDR3 DNA sequence: TGCGCCAGCAGCCAAGAACGGGACAGGACCTACGAGCAGTACTTC.

The chain combines TRBV7-2 with TRBJ2-4; 7 bases match TRBD2. This CDR3 is 13 amino acids long. J gave up 8 bases and V 6 bases, and 7 bases lay outside the gene matches. CDR1 and CDR2 (germline): SGHTA, FQGNSA. The CDR3 sequence is CASRSGTNYIQYF. CDR3 coding DNA: TGTGCCAGCAGATCCGGGACTAACTACATTCAGTACTTC.

The chain carries TRBV2 and TRBJ1-3; no firm D call. The V gene's germline CDR1 is SNHLY and CDR2 FYNNEI. This CDR3 is 15 amino acids long. The ends were cut back, 4 bases at V and 0 bases at J, with 10 bases in the middle. CDR3 loop: CASSADLSSGNTIYF. CDR3 sequence (DNA): TGTGCCAGCAGTGCGGACTTATCCTCTGGAAACACCATATATTTT. Based on the CDR3 plus reference TRBV2 and TRBJ1-3, the full variable domain is EPEVTQTPSHQVTQMGQEVILRCVPISNHLYFYWYRQILGQKVEFLVSFYNNEISEKSEIFDDQFSVERPDGSNFTLKIRSTKLEDSAMYFCASSADLSSGNTIYFGEGSWLTVV.

The chain joins TRBV29-1 to TRBJ2-7; 8 positions agree with TRBD1. The CDR3 has 12 amino acids. The V gene end was trimmed by 4 bases and the J gene end by 3 bases; junction bases not matched to a gene: 2. The germline V gene has CDR1 SQVTM and CDR2 ANQGSEA. CDR3 nucleotides: TGCAGCGTTGCCGGACAGGGCTACGAGCAGTACTTC. Translated: CSVAGQGYEQYF.